This T cell receptor beta chain was found in a study of CD8 T cells in Susac syndrome (dated by TCRdb to the late 2010s). Context from the whole study: Among the sequenced Susac syndrome patients, more than five had clinically active disease and eight were in clinical remission. Susac syndrome patients were therapy-naive, on corticosteroids (some also receiving IVIg), or on IVIg alone at blood withdrawal. Repertoire sequencing was used to test whether CD8+ T cell activation and differentiation in Susac syndrome was antigen driven. What the work shows at the level of the full study, not this receptor alone: In patients with Susac syndrome, the CD4+ T cell repertoire showed no detectable clonal expansion. The TCR sequencing and HLA analysis was acknowledged to have included a relatively small number of individuals.

RNA was extracted with the RNeasy kit and roughly 0.45 to 1 ug was reverse transcribed using random hexamers. TCR beta CDR3 regions were amplified with the immunoSEQ multiplex PCR assay covering 54 Vbeta and 13 Jbeta segments. To correct PCR amplification bias, a synthetic template baseline was used for both primer optimization and computational correction. From the authors' description of their analysis: Reads were annotated to V, D and J genes according to IMGT and were analyzed with immunoSEQ Analyzer, with only productive sequences retained. Clonality was calculated as one minus the Shannon entropy normalized by log2 of the number of productive unique sequences. Public and private clones were assessed among the 100 most prevalent clones of each patient and control. A clone was defined as Susac-specific if it was absent from the healthy and MS cohorts, from 950 to 1,300 published viral clones and from other ImmuneACCESS disease sequences. TCRdb reworked the public reads: Q25 trimming with fastp, MiXCR clone assembly, productive beta chains retained. Rows are combined by CDR3 protein, so each entry shows the most common genes and DNA. The V and J calls come from TCRdb's annotation, not from the publication. The sample table shows about 240,000 distinct CDR3 sequences, and around 96% are seen once. Of the sample, 0.1% is held by the ten largest clones.

Trimming accounts for 5 bases at V and 0 bases at J, while the number of junction bases matched to no gene is 7. CDR1 and CDR2 are drawn from the germline V gene (reference sequence): DFQATT, SNEGSKA. Counted from cysteine to phenylalanine, this CDR3 has 17 amino acids. The sequence is cut down to CDR3 DNA, 51 bases in frame from base 1. High-throughput TCR beta sequencing profiled peripheral blood CD8+ and CD4+ T cells from healthy donors, Susac syndrome patients and multiple sclerosis patients. The Susac syndrome patients fulfilled recently defined diagnostic criteria for definite or probable disease. Bulk CD8+ and CD4+ T cells were purified magnetically by negative isolation, whereas CD8+ TEMRA cells were enriched by FACS. Blood was collected in EDTA tubes and processed within 24 hours, with PBMCs isolated through density gradient centrifugation. PBMCs intended for TCR sequencing were frozen in liquid nitrogen and were later thawed in a 37 degrees C water bath. The sorted or isolated CD4+, CD8+ and CD8+ TEMRA cells had a purity of 90% or higher.

Note on this clonotype: Its antigen remains undetermined. Base quality data are lacking; no much larger clone is found one base away.

The clonotype was recovered from a human donor with Susac syndrome. Sequencing was carried out using CD4+ T cells from PBMCs. The V and J segments used are TRBV20-1 and TRBJ2-1; 13 junctional bases match TRBD2. The CDR3 corresponds to CSASGLAGHSSYNEQFF. The nucleotide sequence reads TGCAGTGCTTCGGGACTAGCGGGACACAGCTCCTACAATGAGCAGTTCTTC.